The 14 T cell receptor beta chains reported below all come from one sample, sequenced in a study of CD8 T cells in Susac syndrome. The RNA input was roughly 0.45 to 1 ug, and it was reverse transcribed with random hexamers. TCRdb re-analysed the immunoSEQ multiplex PCR reads in MiXCR, keeping a single row per CDR3 protein. The sample lists about 180,000 distinct CDR3 sequences; about 95% were seen once. Input material: CD8+ T cells from PBMCs. These TCRs come from a human donor with multiple sclerosis.

The chain carries TRBV7-2 and TRBJ2-7; 9 nucleotides match TRBD2. Germline V lookup: CDR1 SGHTA, CDR2 FQGNSA. V shed 6 bases, J shed 3 bases, and the junction held 3 bases outside the gene matches. The CDR3 is 13 amino acids. In DNA form, the CDR3 reads TGTGCCAGCAGGACTAGCGGATACTACGAGCAGTACTTC. It is translated as CASRTSGYYEQYF.

This clonotype was picked up a small number of times. This chain uses TRBV25-1 with TRBJ1-1; D ambiguous. This CDR3 spans 13 amino acids. Germline CDR1 is MGHDK and CDR2 is SYGVNS. The V end lost 5 bases, the J end lost 2 bases, and 9 bases lay between the germline ends. The CDR3 is CASSWSTNTEAFF. The DNA for the CDR3 is TGTGCCAGCAGTTGGTCAACTAACACTGAAGCTTTCTTT.

The chain uses TRBV29-1 and TRBJ2-1, with TRBD1 identical over 9 bases. The ends lost 4 bases at V and 7 bases at J; junction bases unmatched: 5. The CDR3 totals 13 residues. Germline CDR1 is SQVTM and CDR2 is ANQGSEA. In DNA, the CDR3 is TGCAGCGTTGCTTGGGACAGGGAAAATGAGCAGTTCTTC. Protein sequence: CSVAWDRENEQFF.

This chain connects TRBV7-9 to TRBJ1-1; D is unclear. This CDR3 contains 12 residues. Per germline, CDR1 SEHNR and CDR2 FQNEAQ (reference sequence). Trimming left V 5 bases short and J 5 bases short, with 9 bases between. This chain's CDR3 is CASSQYVTEAFF. The CDR3 bases are TGTGCCAGCAGCCAGTACGTTACTGAAGCTTTCTTT.

This clonotype has a single count. The chain is built from TRBV4-1 and TRBJ2-1, with 8 nucleotides matching TRBD2. The CDR3 contains 15 residues. Germline CDR1 MGHRA, CDR2 YSYEKL. V trimming: 3 bases; J trimming: 6 bases; junction bases outside the gene matches: 7. CDR3 sequence (DNA): TGCGCCAGCAGCCACAGACTAGCGAGGGTCAATGAGCAGTTCTTC. Its translation is CASSHRLARVNEQFF.

The chain is built from TRBV28 and TRBJ2-2; D not resolved. The CDR3 contains 16 residues. Germline V gives CDR1 MDHEN, CDR2 SYDVKM. The germline V and J ends were trimmed by 6 bases and 2 bases, with 16 bases remaining between them. CDR3 residues: CASSLYPATNTGELFF. The DNA of the CDR3 is TGTGCCAGCAGCCTCTACCCGGCCACAAACACCGGGGAGCTGTTTTTT.

This clonotype was seen a single time. The chain recombines TRBV20-1 with TRBJ1-1; D unresolved. CDR3 length: 13 residues. V shed 0 bases and J shed 11 bases, with 16 bases lying between them. CDR1 is DFQATT, CDR2 SNEGSKA, per germline (reference sequence). CDR3 loop: CSAREIGGYRAFF. The CDR3 bases are TGCAGTGCTAGAGAAATAGGAGGGTATCGGGCTTTCTTT.

The genes are TRBV6-5 and TRBJ1-2; D perhaps matches TRBD1 (6 bases). The length of the CDR3 is 14 residues. Germline loops: CDR1 MNHEY, CDR2 SVGAGI. Trimming pared 2 bases from V and 7 bases from J, leaving 14 bases between. The CDR3 spells CASSYAGGGGGYTF. The CDR3 DNA reads as TGTGCCAGCAGTTACGCCGGGGGCGGTGGTGGCTACACCTTC.

V gene TRBV28 combines with J gene TRBJ2-1, with D unclear. Germline-derived CDR1 and CDR2 are MDHEN and SYDVKM. This CDR3 spans 10 amino acids. V lost 5 bases, J lost 10 bases, and 6 bases lay in between. The CDR3 DNA reads as TGTGCCAGCAGTGTCAGAGAGCAGTTCTTC. Translating it yields CASSVREQFF.

The chain links TRBV9 to TRBJ2-2; TRBD1 or TRBD2 may be the D gene (6 bases each). V shed 2 bases and J shed 1 base, with 9 bases lying between them. Germline CDR1 reads SGDLS; CDR2 reads YYNGEE. The CDR3 extends over 15 amino acids. The CDR3 bases are TGTGCCAGCAGCGTGGGGGGCCAGAACACCGGGGAGCTGTTTTTT. This codes for CASSVGGQNTGELFF.

In nucleotides, the CDR3 is TGTGCCAGCAGTGTATACTCCGGGACGGGCTATGGCTACACCTTC. Amino acid sequence: CASSVYSGTGYGYTF. This chain joins TRBV6-6 and TRBJ1-2; D possibly corresponds to TRBD1 (5 bases). V was shortened by 5 bases and J by 4 bases, with 17 bases between the two germline ends. Germline loops: CDR1 MNHNY, CDR2 SVGAGI (reference sequence). This CDR3 has 15 amino acids.

The V gene is TRBV4-1, the J gene TRBJ2-1, with a tentative D call TRBD2 (7 bases). Germline V gene sequence: CDR1 MGHRA, CDR2 YSYEKL. This CDR3 spans 17 amino acids. V lost 0 bases, J lost 0 bases, and 12 bases lay in between. In nucleotides, the CDR3 is TGCGCCAGCAGCCAAGAGGGCGGGGGCGACTCCTACAATGAGCAGTTCTTC. It translates to CASSQEGGGDSYNEQFF.

CDR3 coding DNA: TGTGCCAGCAGCGTCGTGGAGGGCTATCAGCCCCAGCATTTT. Translation gives CASSVVEGYQPQHF. J is TRBJ1-5 and V is TRBV27; D not certain. The CDR3 is 14 amino acids. With 6 bases removed from V and 5 bases from J, the gap between germline ends came to 14 bases. From germline, CDR1 is MNHEY and CDR2 SMNVEV (reference sequence).

V is TRBV20-1 and J is TRBJ2-3, with a possible D match to TRBD2 (5 bases). The CDR3 is made up of 14 amino acids. Germline CDR1 reads DFQATT; CDR2 reads SNEGSKA (reference sequence). Trimming took off 1 base at V and 2 bases at J, with 10 bases between the two ends. The CDR3 region has the DNA TGCAGTGCTAGAGTTTGGACTCCCACAGATACGCAGTATTTT. Encoded protein: CSARVWTPTDTQYF.